This T cell receptor (beta chain) was recovered during a study of cytomegalovirus exposure and HLA in healthy donors (dated by TCRdb to 2016 to 2017). About the full investigation: An earlier analysis of some 620 of the donors reported approximately 280 Gb of sequence data and some 110 million unique TCR beta sequences obtained from 180 million or so T cells. The number of typed donors differed by locus: about 620-640 for A, B, C, DRB1 and DQB1; roughly 510 for DQA1; approximately 610 for DPA1; and some 450 for DPB1. A later analysis re-examined previously published TCR beta repertoires from several hundred donors and added high-resolution HLA genotyping to investigate patterns of TCR occurrence. All discovery cohort repertoires had been generated using a single sequencing platform. About 320 gigabases of sequencing data and around 87 million unique TCR sequences were included in an early release covering 550 to 800 HLA-typed donors. The T cell repertoires of 700 or so subjects were profiled by immunosequencing and related to cytomegalovirus serostatus. Among the roughly 400 genotyped donors, roughly 80% belonged to the genetic ancestry cluster associated with self-reported Caucasian donors. High-throughput TCR immunosequencing, statistical association of individual TCRs with disease status, and machine learning were combined to predict cytomegalovirus infection status. On average, 235,054 unique TCR beta nucleotide sequences were sequenced per donor among some 430 genotyped donors of the cohort, with roughly 19% of those sequences being non-productive. To decide whether each TCR beta V gene segment behaved as functional or pseudogenic, an earlier analysis of 587 of the donors relied on high-throughput TCR beta sequencing. A later genetic analysis used genome-wide SNP genotypes for about 60% of the 666 donors, treating that subset as a discovery cohort. Both class I and class II loci were covered by HLA typing, at four-digit resolution. Roughly 5 DR-DQ haplotypes were handled as single units for association and clustering, since linkage in the cohort was strong. Donor age, sex, ethnicity and CMV serostatus were compiled together with the repertoire data. The later analysis used no new phenotypic data to find candidate immune exposures, relying instead on TCR beta sequences and their occurrence across donors. In addition to the first cohort of around 670 subjects, a separate validation cohort of approximately 130 different subjects was used. The study aimed to test whether cataloging public T cell receptors could reveal signatures of past pathogen exposure.

Points the paper makes about the study in general: The study gave a list of under 200 TCR beta chains associated with cytomegalovirus. At a false discovery rate of 0.05, a later analysis linked fewer than 20,000 TCR beta sequences to specific HLA alleles. While some public TCRs were present in many individuals, most TCR sequences turned up only very rarely across donors. Presence/absence analyses assumed roughly uniform sequencing depth across donors, an assumption that may not hold. Some IMGT-functional V segments, including TRBV6-2 and TRBV6-3, could not be told apart with the 87-base-pair reads, so those segments were excluded. A cluster of highly shared sequence variants was judged likely to represent a technical artifact of the sequencing pipeline. Most CMV-associated TCR beta chains appeared to be HLA-restricted in a later analysis, and the HLA associations seemed to be driven largely by CMV exposure. A further reported finding was that TCR beta sequences accurately predicted the HLA-A and HLA-B alleles for most subjects in the first cohort. Cytomegalovirus status was reported to be diagnosed by the classifier with high specificity and sensitivity in both the original and validation cohorts. A later genetic analysis associated a missense DCLRE1C variant with V-gene and J-gene trimming of TCR beta chains, and an independent cohort replicated the association. According to the authors, the approach could potentially be generalized to other disease states and immunological phenotypes. The only immune exposure information available for the cohort was CMV serostatus. An earlier analysis of around 540 of the donors showed that most TCR beta V segments appeared in productive rearrangements either about 90% or about 30% of the time, which broadly matched IMGT annotations. In a later analysis, the rate of TCR association differed among HLA loci, with DRB1 alleles having the most associated TCRs and HLA-C alleles having the fewest. According to a later analysis, parvovirus B19, influenza, CMV and Epstein-Barr virus appeared linked to several top co-occurrence clusters. In a later genetic analysis, fewer N-insertions in productive TCRs were reported among donors in an Asian-associated ancestry cluster than the 666-donor mean. Linkage disequilibrium might explain the correlated functional status among segregating V segments, but an unknown experimental factor could not be excluded. Some 16 rarely observed V segments, including chromosome 9 orphons, were excluded from the earlier analysis of approximately 600 of the donors because counts were too low. A few of the identified cytomegalovirus-associated TCR beta chains were confirmed in vitro to be specific for cytomegalovirus antigens. Because HLA typing was missing for some donors at each locus, association tests included only the typed subset. Compared with equally common non-associated chains, HLA-associated TCR beta chains in a later analysis were more clonally expanded and had lower generation probabilities. The cohort was sequenced for TCR beta chains only, and without alpha or paired-chain data the features that could be detected were limited. When HLA alleles, especially DR and DQ, strongly co-occurred, TCR associations were difficult to assign to individual alleles.

The germline V gene (reference sequence) yields LNHDA for CDR1 and SQIVND for CDR2. The CDR3 spans 11 residues, from the cysteine through the phenylalanine. The read is trimmed to its CDR3 DNA, 33 bases read in frame from base 1. As to this clone: The clone's antigen remains unknown. The junction does not match germline at one end; this may be a read error.

The receptor library was made with the immunoSEQ multiplex PCR assay. A mixture of 60 forward primers for TCR Vbeta segments and 13 reverse primers for TCR Jbeta segments was used in the multiplex PCR. The CDR3 region of rearranged TCR beta genes was amplified from genomic DNA by a multiplex PCR assay. Amplified TCR beta libraries were sequenced as 87-base-pair reads on the Illumina HiSeq System. On the study's bioinformatics: A later analysis tallied 70 million to 100 million unique TCR beta chains across the 660 or so repertoires, and about 12 million of those chains were shared by two or more donors. To remove PCR and sequencing errors, raw reads were error-corrected and collapsed into unique sequences using a nearest-neighbor algorithm that merged closely related sequences. CDR3 sequences were aligned to IMGT reference sequences to assign V, D and J gene segments. For a sequence to be retained, at least a six-nucleotide match to both a V gene segment and a J gene segment was required. A rearrangement was called productive if the CDR3 had no stop codons and remained in frame with V and J, and every other rearrangement was called non-productive. Following IMGT convention, CDR3 was defined as the stretch from the second conserved V-encoded cysteine to the conserved J-encoded phenylalanine. The earlier analysis of about 610 of the donors excluded any sequence lacking an unambiguous match to a single V gene segment. In an earlier analysis of about 590 of the donors, a V segment was called functional when productive rearrangements were above 56.7%, and segregating when the standard deviation between donors exceeded 5%. To diagnose cytomegalovirus status from the catalog of TCR beta chain sequences, a statistical classification framework was built. A later analysis assigned V and J genes by comparing TCR nucleotide sequences with IMGT/GENE-DB human TR gene sequences. A later analysis assigned CDR3 sequences and most-parsimonious VDJ recombination scenarios with the TCRdist pipeline. In a later analysis, each TCR beta chain was defined by its CDR3 amino acid sequence together with its V-gene family, and reads lacking a unique V-gene family were excluded. In a later analysis, a few hundred highly shared, low-generation-probability nucleotide sequences were removed to address suspected cross-contamination and a sequencing artifact. In a later analysis, a clonal expansion index for each public chain was calculated from normalized within-repertoire ranks of inferred template counts. A later analysis computed generation probabilities with a VDJ recombination model fitted to out-of-frame rearrangements, and checked the results against IGoR. In a later analysis, hypergeometric tests were used to score TCR-TCR, TCR-HLA and TCR-CMV co-occurrence, with a repertoire-size bias correction applied to TCR pairs. To estimate false discovery rates, a later analysis permuted the HLA or CMV assignments 20 times. In a later analysis, co-occurring TCRs were grouped using DBSCAN, and TCRdist sequence similarity was added for clustering within HLA-allele-positive subsets. Repertoires with fewer than 30,000 or more than 120,000 public chains were left out of co-occurrence clustering, as were about five repertoires with anomalous nucleotide sharing. TCRdb took over this immuneACCESS table, retaining in-frame rearrangements with V and J assigned. Such tables are incomplete; in checked studies, under half of the missing clones stem from an unresolved V gene, and the remainder is unexplained. V, J and clone size were drawn from that table, and D and trimming were deduced from the DNA. The sample table shows some 110,000 clones, and about 79% are seen once. The ten largest clones take up approximately 3% of the sample.

The cohort comprised around 700 healthy bone marrow donors. Cohort members were all nominally healthy when sampled, although unrecorded immune exposures were likely present. The donor tested CMV seropositive and was one of the 289 seropositive cohort members. Each donor provided a peripheral blood sample, and peripheral blood mononuclear cells were used for TCR beta sequencing. Genomic DNA extraction from the blood cell samples was performed with the Qiagen DNeasy Blood Extraction Kit. The chain is assembled from TRBV19 and TRBJ1-1; the D gene cannot be resolved reliably. Material for sequencing was PBMCs. This clonotype originated in a woman in her late teens or twenties in good health and CMV-seropositive. The nucleotide sequence is given as TGTGCCAGTAGCACCGACACCGAAGCTTTCTTT. Its coded protein is CASSTDTEAFF. The full variable domain, with segments outside the CDR3 supplied by the reference TRBV19 and TRBJ1-1 proteins, appears as DGGITQSPKYLFRKEGQNVTLSCEQNLNHDAMYWYRQDPGQGLRLIYYSQIVNDFQKGDIAEGYSVSREKKESFPLTVTSAQKNPTAFYLCASSTDTEAFFGQGTRLTVV.